This T cell receptor beta chain was sequenced during a study of CD8 T cells in Susac syndrome. Study-wide results and caveats: No clonal expansion appeared among CD4+ T cells in Susac patients.

Comment on this clonotype: Its antigen is unknown.

An input of roughly 0.45 to 1 ug of RNA was subjected to reverse transcription using random hexamers. TCRdb itself ran the immunoSEQ multiplex PCR reads through MiXCR, one entry per CDR3 protein. The table includes about 120,000 distinct CDR3 sequences, roughly 95% detected once. The T cells that were sequenced for TCR beta were CD8+ and CD4+ cells from blood. The CDR3 spans 12 residues. With 5 bases removed from V and 4 bases from J, the gap between germline ends came to 11 bases. CDR1 and CDR2 (germline): DFQATT, SNEGSKA (reference sequence). The rearrangement joins TRBV20-1 to TRBJ1-2; perhaps TRBD1 as D (6 bases). Material: CD4+ T cells from PBMCs. The TCR was taken from a human donor with Susac syndrome. CDR3 bases: TGCAGTGCTGCAGGGGCCGGCTATGGCTACACCTTC. It encodes CSAAGAGYGYTF.